Given below is one T cell receptor beta chain in context. This clone may be a read error of a much larger clone one base away. The sample comes from a study of regulatory T cells in long-lasting Graves disease. Across the whole study: Graves' patients diagnosed newly had used antithyroid drugs under 3 months.

CDR3 length equals 14 residues. The V end lost 4 bases, the J end lost 4 bases, and 14 bases lay between the germline ends. Germline loops: CDR1 SGHRS, CDR2 YFSETQ. Sequencing libraries for TCR beta were prepared with iRepertoire HTBI primers and Arm-PCR of CDR3 regions. TCRdb reanalysed the multiplex PCR reads using MiXCR and keeps one entry per CDR3 protein. The repertoire holds approximately 470,000 distinct CDR3 sequences, with around 15% as singletons. Sample time point: newly diagnosed GD, antithyroid drugs for less than 3 months. RNA isolated from PBMCs was used to make the TCR library. The same data also went into a second study, on T cells in Graves' hyperthyroidism and ophthalmopathy.

This receptor was identified in a man in his forties or fifties with Graves disease. This chain links TRBV5-1 with TRBJ1-1; D perhaps matches TRBD1 (5 bases). The material was peripheral blood mononuclear cells (PBMCs), obtained at new diagnosis, from a patient treated with antithyroid drugs. The CDR3 sequence: CASSEGPESTEAFF. CDR3 bases: TGCGCCAGCAGCGAGGGACCCGAGAGCACTGAAGCTTTCTTT.